This T cell receptor (beta chain) was obtained from a study of cytomegalovirus exposure and HLA in healthy donors. Study in general: A previous analysis identified more than 100 million unique TCR beta sequences derived from around 180 million T cells. From HLA-typed donors, an early data release held 70 million to 95 million unique TCRs. Among the approximately 400 donors who were genotyped, roughly 86% fell in the genetic ancestry cluster that is associated with self-reported Caucasian donors.

Germline CDR1 and CDR2: SQVTM and ANQGSEA. CDR3 length: 12 residues. V was pared by 6 bases and J by 1 base, with 9 bases between. PCR employed 60 Vbeta and 13 Jbeta primers. The assay was immunoSEQ multiplex PCR, and TCRdb's table has in-frame clones only and misses some. The sample contains fewer than 150,000 clones, around 82% of which appear only once. Nominally healthy donors provided the samples, though records likely missed some immune exposures. The receptor was derived from a woman aged 40 to 50 in good health and CMV-seropositive. The specimen was PBMCs. The genes are TRBV29-1 and TRBJ2-5; weak D call: TRBD2 (6 bases). The CDR3 DNA sequence: TGCAGCGTGCGGGACTTCCAAGAGACCCAGTACTTC. Protein: CSVRDFQETQYF. The whole variable domain, remainder taken from reference TRBV29-1 and TRBJ2-5, is SAVISQKPSRDICQRGTSLTIQCQVDSQVTMMFWYRQQPGQSLTLIATANQGSEATYESGFVIDKFPISRPNLTFSTLTVSNMSPEDSSIYLCSVRDFQETQYFGPGTRLLVL.